Presented here are 28 T cell receptor beta chains from one specimen sequenced in a study of yellow fever vaccine responses in identical twins. In TCRdb, the RT-PCR reads were re-called with MiXCR into one record per CDR3 protein. The table shows approximately 13,000 distinct CDR3 sequences, with roughly 83% occurring only once. The sequencing used T cells from blood (PBMCs), unsorted or a sorted subset (not recorded which), collected before or after yellow fever vaccination (not recorded which). The receptor set was obtained from a woman under 30 who received the yellow fever vaccine.

This clonotype was detected only a few times. This sequence joins TRBV20-1 and TRBJ2-7, with TRBD1 identical over 9 bases. The trim removed 3 bases at V and 3 bases at J, leaving 3 bases unmatched. The CDR3 runs to 13 residues. Germline CDR1 DFQATT, CDR2 SNEGSKA (reference sequence). CDR3 sequence reads: CSASMDRGYEQYV. The CDR3 nucleotides read TGCAGTGCTAGTATGGACAGGGGCTACGAGCAGTACGTC.

This clonotype appeared a single time. The chain couples TRBV2 to TRBJ2-3, with 13 bases that match TRBD2. This CDR3 contains 16 residues. Per the germline V gene, CDR1 is SNHLY and CDR2 is FYNNEI. Trimming at V came to 6 bases and at J to 7 bases, leaving 10 bases not matched to a gene. Here the CDR3 reads CASRVTSGGATNTQYF. The CDR3 DNA is TGTGCCAGCAGAGTAACTAGCGGGGGGGCTACAAATACGCAGTATTTT. Supplemented by reference TRBV2 and TRBJ2-3, the full variable domain reads EPEVTQTPSHQVTQMGQEVILRCVPISNHLYFYWYRQILGQKVEFLVSFYNNEISEKSEIFDDQFSVERPDGSNFTLKIRSTKLEDSAMYFCASRVTSGGATNTQYFGPGTRLTVL.

This chain links TRBV29-1 with TRBJ2-2; D not resolved. CDR3 size: 11 residues. Per the germline V gene, CDR1 is SQVTM and CDR2 is ANQGSEA. The ends were cut back, 4 bases at V and 2 bases at J, with 2 bases in the middle. CDR3 sequence: CSVGNTGELFF. The CDR3 bases are TGCAGCGTTGGCAACACCGGGGAGCTGTTTTTT.

The chain combines TRBV11-1 with TRBJ2-3; D gene unclear. The CDR3 totals 14 residues. V dropped 3 bases and J dropped 2 bases, with 9 bases sitting between them. CDR1 is SGHAT and CDR2 is FQDESV in the germline V gene (reference sequence). CDR3 in DNA: TGTGCCAGCAGCTTTACAGCGAACACAGATACGCAGTATTTT. It specifies CASSFTANTDTQYF.

This chain links TRBV5-4 with TRBJ2-7; tentatively, D is TRBD1 (5 bases). V was pared by 0 bases and J by 0 bases, with 13 bases between. Germline V gene sequence: CDR1 SGHNT, CDR2 YYREEE (reference sequence). The CDR3 is 16 residues long. DNA for the CDR3: TGTGCCAGCAGCTTGGCAGGGATCGGTAGCTCCTACGAGCAGTACTTC. Translating it yields CASSLAGIGSSYEQYF.

Here the CDR3 reads CASSLARVNEQFF. The CDR3 bases are TGTGCCAGCAGCTTAGCGAGGGTCAATGAGCAGTTCTTC. This sequence joins TRBV7-9 and TRBJ2-1; perhaps TRBD2 as D (5 bases). V lost 0 bases to trimming and J lost 6 bases, with 6 bases between them. CDR3 length: 13 residues. From germline, CDR1 is SEHNR and CDR2 FQNEAQ (reference sequence). Variable domain in full (rest from reference TRBV7-9 and TRBJ2-1): DTGVSQNPRHKITKRGQNVTFRCDPISEHNRLYWYRQTLGQGPEFLTYFQNEAQLEKSRLLSDRFSAERPKGSFSTLEIQRTEQGDSAMYLCASSLARVNEQFFGPGTRLTVL.

The sample holds a few counts of this clonotype. The chain uses TRBV6-5 and TRBJ2-7; the D gene is possibly TRBD2 (6 bases). Trimming took 4 bases from V and 8 from J, leaving 12 bases between them. Germline CDR1 MNHEY, CDR2 SVGAGI. This CDR3 comprises 12 residues. CDR3 loop: CASSSLAAKQYF. DNA of the CDR3: TGTGCCAGCAGTTCTTTAGCGGCGAAGCAGTACTTC.

The genes are TRBV7-7 and TRBJ2-2; D unresolved. The germline gives CDR1 SSHAT, CDR2 FNYEAQ (reference sequence). The CDR3 extends over 13 amino acids. Trimming removed 6 bases from V and 6 bases from J, with 11 bases in between. Here the CDR3 reads CASSPGPAGELFF. For the CDR3, the DNA is TGTGCCAGCAGTCCCGGGCCTGCCGGGGAGCTGTTTTTT. Full variable domain (rest looked up from reference TRBV7-7 and TRBJ2-2): GAGVSQSPRYKVTKRGQDVTLRCDPISSHATLYWYQQALGQGPEFLTYFNYEAQPDKSGLPSDRFSAERPEGSISTLTIQRTEQRDSAMYRCASSPGPAGELFFGEGSRLTVL.

The gene calls are TRBV5-6 and TRBJ2-5; D possibly matches TRBD1 or TRBD2 (6 bases each). Trimming took off 4 bases at V and 4 bases at J, with 17 bases between the two ends. The CDR3 runs to 15 residues. Germline V gives CDR1 SGHDT, CDR2 YYEEEE. CDR3 nucleotide sequence: TGTGCCAGCAGCCCCATACGGGGGCAGGGAGAGACCCAGTACTTC. It is translated as CASSPIRGQGETQYF.

The chain combines TRBV20-1 with TRBJ2-3, with D unresolved. Germline CDR1 and CDR2: DFQATT and SNEGSKA (reference sequence). This CDR3 has 17 amino acids. The ends were cut back, 2 bases at V and 2 bases at J, with 20 bases in the middle. Written as DNA, the CDR3 is TGCAGTGCTAGATCCCCAGGCGAAACTACTCTCACAGATACGCAGTATTTT. Its protein product is CSARSPGETTLTDTQYF.

The chain has TRBV18 and TRBJ2-3; TRBD1 might be the D (6 bases). The germline CDR1 and CDR2 sequences are KGHSH and LQKENI. The CDR3 totals 15 residues. Trimming removed 1 base at V and 2 bases at J, with 10 bases between. The CDR3 DNA reads TGTGCCAGCTCACCACAGGGACACACCACAGATACGCAGTATTTT. It codes for CASSPQGHTTDTQYF.

This clonotype appeared a few times. The rearrangement uses TRBV5-1 and TRBJ2-1, with 7 bases fitting TRBD2. The CDR3 is made up of 16 amino acids. V lost 2 bases and J lost 3; bases outside the gene matches: 8. CDR1 SGHRS and CDR2 YFSETQ come from the germline V gene. DNA of the CDR3: TGCGCCAGCAGCTTAACAAGTGGGAGGGGCTACAATGAGCAGTTCTTC. Translated, it gives CASSLTSGRGYNEQFF.

The CDR3 is CASTPTGGTSAGNTIYF. The DNA of the CDR3 is TGTGCCAGCACGCCCACCGGTGGGACGTCGGCTGGAAACACCATATATTTT. The V and J genes are TRBV7-9 and TRBJ1-3, with a weak D call TRBD1 (5 bases). CDR1 and CDR2 (germline): SEHNR, FQNEAQ (reference sequence). The CDR3 is 17 residues long. V dropped 7 bases and J dropped 2 bases, with 21 bases sitting between them.

The gene calls are TRBV20-1 and TRBJ1-3, with D possibly TRBD1 on 5 matching bases. CDR3 length equals 12 residues. Germline V gene sequence: CDR1 DFQATT, CDR2 SNEGSKA (reference sequence). V was pared by 5 bases and J by 8 bases, with 13 bases between. The CDR3 coding sequence is TGCAGTGCTCCGGGGCTGAGGGACACCATATATTTT. Amino acids: CSAPGLRDTIYF.

This clonotype was found a few times. This chain connects TRBV11-3 to TRBJ2-2, with D maybe TRBD2 (6 bases). Germline V gene sequence: CDR1 SGHNT, CDR2 YENEEA. Between the trimmed V and J ends, which lost 3 bases and 6 bases, there was a span of 17 bases. The CDR3 consists of 16 residues. The CDR3 reads CASSFVAMRDSGELFF. CDR3 bases: TGTGCCAGCAGCTTCGTTGCGATGCGGGACTCCGGGGAGCTGTTTTTT.

In DNA form, the CDR3 reads TGTGCCAGCAGCCAAGTCGTGGGCACAGATACGCAGTATTTT. Translation: CASSQVVGTDTQYF. The rearrangement joins TRBV3-1 to TRBJ2-3, with D hard to call. Between the trimmed V and J ends, which lost 1 base and 1 base, there was a span of 6 bases. From germline, CDR1 is LGHDT and CDR2 YNNKEL (reference sequence). The CDR3 loop spans 14 amino acids.

This chain's CDR3 is CASSQDLSADTQYF. CDR3 coding DNA: TGTGCCAGCAGCCAAGATTTGTCGGCAGATACGCAGTATTTT. The chain employs TRBV4-2 and TRBJ2-3, with unresolved D. The CDR3 is made up of 14 amino acids. The germline gives CDR1 LGHNA, CDR2 YNFKEQ. Trimming cost V 0 bases and J 4 bases, with 8 bases left between them.

The chain links TRBV4-1 to TRBJ1-2; 10 bases align to TRBD1. The CDR3 loop spans 20 amino acids. Germline trimming cut 2 bases from V and 1 base from J; bases unmatched to any gene: 16. Germline-derived CDR1 and CDR2 are MGHRA and YSYEKL. The DNA for the CDR3 is TGCGCCAGCAGCCAACGAGAGTCGGCGGGCGGACAGGGGGTTAACTATGGCTACACCTTC. Amino acid sequence: CASSQRESAGGQGVNYGYTF.

CDR3 sequence: CSVAGGQARETQYF. The CDR3 nucleotides are TGCAGCGTGGCCGGGGGGCAGGCACGAGAGACCCAGTACTTC. The chain recombines TRBV29-1 with TRBJ2-5; tentative D call: TRBD2 (7 bases). The CDR3 length is 14 residues. V was pared by 6 bases and J by 4 bases, with 18 bases between. In germline, CDR1 is SQVTM, CDR2 ANQGSEA.

CDR3: CATAGGANTGELFF. The CDR3 DNA sequence: TGTGCCACCGCAGGGGGCGCGAACACCGGGGAGCTGTTTTTT. V is TRBV24-1 and J is TRBJ2-2, with 8 bases matching TRBD1. CDR1 and CDR2 (germline): KGHDR, SFDVKD. V shed 9 bases, J shed 0 bases, and the junction held 2 bases outside the gene matches. CDR3 size: 14 residues.

In its sample, this clonotype was seen a few times. V and J are TRBV5-1 and TRBJ2-5, with a weak D call TRBD1 (5 bases). The V and J ends lost 4 bases and 6 bases respectively, with 19 bases between them. CDR3 length equals 15 residues. CDR1 and CDR2 from the germline V gene are SGHRS and YFSETQ. CDR3 nucleotides: TGCGCCAGCAGCAGAATATCGACAGACATAAAGACCCAGTACTTC. This sequence encodes CASSRISTDIKTQYF.

The chain is built from TRBV29-1 and TRBJ2-1; tentatively, D is TRBD2 (6 bases). Germline lookup yields CDR1 SQVTM and CDR2 ANQGSEA. The ends were cut back, 0 bases at V and 15 bases at J, with 15 bases in the middle. This CDR3 spans 12 amino acids. The CDR3 region has the DNA TGCAGCGTTGAAGAGGGCGGAGGGGACCGGTTCTTC. Its protein is CSVEEGGGDRFF.

Regarding this clonotype: The junction and the germline gene differ at one end; a read error may be behind it. The V gene is TRBV5-6, the J gene TRBJ1-2, with 12 bases lining up with TRBD1. Germline V gene lookup returns CDR1 SGHDT and CDR2 YYEEEE. The CDR3 length is 13 residues. This CDR3 is CASSLTGTGGLSF. The CDR3 bases are TGTGCCAGCAGCTTGACCGGGACAGGGGGCCTCTCCTTC.

The chain couples TRBV2 to TRBJ1-5, with a weak D call TRBD1 (5 bases). Germline-derived CDR1 and CDR2 are SNHLY and FYNNEI. Trimming cost V 1 base and J 2 bases, with 9 bases left between them. The CDR3 loop spans 15 amino acids. The CDR3 nucleotides read TGTGCCAGCAGTGAAGACGTACAGGGCAATCAGCCCCAGCATTTT. This codes for CASSEDVQGNQPQHF. Full variable domain (remainder filled in from reference TRBV2 and TRBJ1-5): EPEVTQTPSHQVTQMGQEVILRCVPISNHLYFYWYRQILGQKVEFLVSFYNNEISEKSEIFDDQFSVERPDGSNFTLKIRSTKLEDSAMYFCASSEDVQGNQPQHFGDGTRLSIL.

This sequence joins TRBV24-1 and TRBJ2-3; no clear D gene. V dropped 9 bases and J dropped 0 bases, with 9 bases sitting between them. Germline V CDR1 and CDR2: KGHDR, SFDVKD. This CDR3 has 13 residues. The chain's CDR3 is CATGIASTDTQYF. The CDR3 DNA is TGTGCCACCGGCATTGCTAGCACAGATACGCAGTATTTT.

V usage is TRBV28 and J usage is TRBJ2-4, with D unclear. Trimming took 2 bases from V and 0 from J, leaving 8 bases between them. This CDR3 spans 15 amino acids. CDR1 is MDHEN and CDR2 is SYDVKM in the germline V gene. The CDR3 bases are TGTGCCAGCAGTTTAGCGGACCTAGCCAAAAACATTCAGTACTTC. This gives the protein CASSLADLAKNIQYF.

The rearrangement links TRBV12-3 or TRBV12-4 to TRBJ1-5; possible D gene TRBD1, 5 bases. CDR3 length: 13 amino acids. Deletions cut 5 bases from V and 5 bases from J, with 10 bases between. In DNA, the CDR3 is TGTGCCAGCAGTGTAGTACAGGATCAGCCCCAGCATTTT. Its protein product is CASSVVQDQPQHF.

V usage is TRBV11-2 and J usage is TRBJ2-1; TRBD2 aligns across 7 bases. The CDR3 covers 16 residues. CDR1 and CDR2 from the germline V gene are SGHAT and FQNNGV. Trimming at V came to 5 bases and at J to 4 bases, leaving 11 bases not matched to a gene. The CDR3 nucleotides are TGTGCCAGCAGCCGGGTGGGCGGGAGCGGTTACAATGAGCAGTTCTTC. Translated: CASSRVGGSGYNEQFF.